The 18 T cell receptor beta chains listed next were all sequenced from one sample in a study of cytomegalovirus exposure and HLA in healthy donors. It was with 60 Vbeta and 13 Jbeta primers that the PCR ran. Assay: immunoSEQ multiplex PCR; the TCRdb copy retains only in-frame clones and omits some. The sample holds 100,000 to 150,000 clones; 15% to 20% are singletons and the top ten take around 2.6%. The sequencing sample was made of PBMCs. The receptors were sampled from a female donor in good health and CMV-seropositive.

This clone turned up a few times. CDR3 amino acids: CASSPTSGQETQYF. CDR3 bases: TGTGCCAGCAGCCCGACTAGCGGCCAAGAGACCCAGTACTTC. This chain links TRBV7-3 with TRBJ2-5, with 9 bases lining up with TRBD2. CDR1 and CDR2 (germline): SGHTA, FQGTGA. The CDR3 consists of 14 residues. After removal of 5 bases from V and 1 base from J, the junction contained 2 bases not matched to a gene.

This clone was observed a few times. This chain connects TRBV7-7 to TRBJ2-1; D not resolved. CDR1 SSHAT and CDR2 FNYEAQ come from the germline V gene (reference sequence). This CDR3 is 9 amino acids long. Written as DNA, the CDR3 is TGTGCTGTAAGCAGGGAGCAGTTCTTC. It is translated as CAVSREQFF.

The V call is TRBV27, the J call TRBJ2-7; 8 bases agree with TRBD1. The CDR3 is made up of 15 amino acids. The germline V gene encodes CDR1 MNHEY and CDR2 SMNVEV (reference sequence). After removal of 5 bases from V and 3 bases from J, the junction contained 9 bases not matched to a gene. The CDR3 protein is CASSKRQGLSYEQYF. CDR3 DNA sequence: TGTGCCAGCAGTAAACGACAGGGGTTAAGCTACGAGCAGTACTTC.

CDR3 DNA sequence: TGTGCCAGCAGCGGACCGGGACTAGCAGGCGAGCAGTACTTC. This codes for CASSGPGLAGEQYF. The chain carries TRBV14 and TRBJ2-7; TRBD2 agrees at 9 bases. After removal of 5 bases from V and 6 bases from J, the junction contained 8 bases not matched to a gene. The length of the CDR3 is 14 residues. CDR1 and CDR2 from the germline V gene are SGHDN and FVKESK. The variable domain in full, completed from reference TRBV14 and TRBJ2-7, reads EAGVTQFPSHSVIEKGQTVTLRCDPISGHDNLYWYRRVMGKEIKFLLHFVKESKQDESGMPNNRFLAERTGGTYSTLKVQPAELEDSGVYFCASSGPGLAGEQYFGPGTRLTVT.

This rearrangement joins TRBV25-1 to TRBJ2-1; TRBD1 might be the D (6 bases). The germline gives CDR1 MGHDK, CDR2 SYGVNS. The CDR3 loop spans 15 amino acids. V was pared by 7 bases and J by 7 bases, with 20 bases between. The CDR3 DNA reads TGTGCCAGCACAGCGCCCAGGGGTGATGAGAATGAGCAGTTCTTC. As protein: CASTAPRGDENEQFF.

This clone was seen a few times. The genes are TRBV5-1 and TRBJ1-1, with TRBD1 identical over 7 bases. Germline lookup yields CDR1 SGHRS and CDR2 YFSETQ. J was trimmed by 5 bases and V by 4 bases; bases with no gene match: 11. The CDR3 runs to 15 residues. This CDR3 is CASSSTTGVRTEAFF. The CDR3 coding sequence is TGCGCCAGCAGCAGCACAACAGGGGTACGAACTGAAGCTTTCTTT.

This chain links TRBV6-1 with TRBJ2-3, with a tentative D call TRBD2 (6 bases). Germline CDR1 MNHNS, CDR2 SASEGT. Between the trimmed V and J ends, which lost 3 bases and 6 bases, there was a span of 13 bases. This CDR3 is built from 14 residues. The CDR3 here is CASSDRGRGDTQYF. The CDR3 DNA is TGTGCCAGCAGTGATCGGGGACGGGGGGATACGCAGTATTTT.

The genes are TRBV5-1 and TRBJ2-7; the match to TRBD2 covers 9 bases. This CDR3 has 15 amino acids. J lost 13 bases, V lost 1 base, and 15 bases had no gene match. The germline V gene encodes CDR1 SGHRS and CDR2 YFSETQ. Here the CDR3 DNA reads TGCGCCAGCAGCTTGACACCGGGACTAGCCGTCGAAGGTTACTTC. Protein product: CASSLTPGLAVEGYF.

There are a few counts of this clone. The CDR3, as DNA: TGTGCCAGCTCACCTTCAGGGTCAGGAAACACCATATATTTT. Translated, it gives CASSPSGSGNTIYF. V gene TRBV18 combines with J gene TRBJ1-3; D may be TRBD1 (5 bases). The CDR3 covers 14 residues. Germline V gene data show CDR1 as KGHSH and CDR2 as LQKENI. Trimming took off 3 bases at V and 4 bases at J, with 10 bases between the two ends.

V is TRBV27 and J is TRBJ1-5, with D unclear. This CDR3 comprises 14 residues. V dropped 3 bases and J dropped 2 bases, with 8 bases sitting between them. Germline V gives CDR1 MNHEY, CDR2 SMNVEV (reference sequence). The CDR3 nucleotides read TGTGCCAGCAGTTTTCGGGGAGGCAATCAGCCCCAGCATTTT. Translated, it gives CASSFRGGNQPQHF.

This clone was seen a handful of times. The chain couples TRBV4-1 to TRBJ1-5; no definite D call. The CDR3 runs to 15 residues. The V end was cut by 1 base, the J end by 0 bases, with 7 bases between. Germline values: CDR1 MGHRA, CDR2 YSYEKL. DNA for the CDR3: TGCGCCAGCAGCCAAGCGAGAAATAGCAATCAGCCCCAGCATTTT. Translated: CASSQARNSNQPQHF.

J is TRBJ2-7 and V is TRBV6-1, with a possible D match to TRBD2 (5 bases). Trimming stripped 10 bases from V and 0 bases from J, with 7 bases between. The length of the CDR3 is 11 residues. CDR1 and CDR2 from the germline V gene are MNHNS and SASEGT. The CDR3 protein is CATGVSYEQYF. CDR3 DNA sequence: TGTGCCACCGGGGTCTCCTACGAGCAGTACTTC.

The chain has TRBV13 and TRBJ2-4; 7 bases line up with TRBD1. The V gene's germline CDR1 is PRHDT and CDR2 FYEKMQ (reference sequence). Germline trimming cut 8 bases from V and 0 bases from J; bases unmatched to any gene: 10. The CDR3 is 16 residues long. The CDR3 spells CASSEEGGLAKNIQYF. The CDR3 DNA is TGTGCCAGCTCGGAGGAAGGGGGCTTAGCCAAAAACATTCAGTACTTC.

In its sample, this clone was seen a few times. CDR3 protein: CASSYRDRVNTEAFF. The CDR3 coding sequence is TGTGCCAGCAGTTACCGGGACAGGGTGAACACTGAAGCTTTCTTT. The chain carries TRBV6-5 and TRBJ1-1, with 9 bases fitting TRBD1. Trimming cost V 2 bases and J 0 bases; bases outside gene matches: 1. Germline V lookup: CDR1 MNHEY, CDR2 SVGAGI. There are 15 residues in the CDR3.

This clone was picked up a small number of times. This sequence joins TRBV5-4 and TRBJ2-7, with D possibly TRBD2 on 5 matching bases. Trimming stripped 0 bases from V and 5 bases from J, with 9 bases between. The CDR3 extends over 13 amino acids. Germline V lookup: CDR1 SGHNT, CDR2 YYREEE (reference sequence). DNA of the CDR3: TGTGCCAGCAGCTTGGCGGGGATGGACGAGCAGTACTTC. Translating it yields CASSLAGMDEQYF.

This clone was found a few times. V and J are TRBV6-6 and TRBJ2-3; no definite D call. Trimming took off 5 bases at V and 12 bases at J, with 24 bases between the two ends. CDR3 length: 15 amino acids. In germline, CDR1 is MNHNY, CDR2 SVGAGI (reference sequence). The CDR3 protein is CASSPDQSRAPGQYF. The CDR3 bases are TGTGCCAGCAGTCCGGATCAAAGCCGCGCCCCGGGTCAGTATTTT.

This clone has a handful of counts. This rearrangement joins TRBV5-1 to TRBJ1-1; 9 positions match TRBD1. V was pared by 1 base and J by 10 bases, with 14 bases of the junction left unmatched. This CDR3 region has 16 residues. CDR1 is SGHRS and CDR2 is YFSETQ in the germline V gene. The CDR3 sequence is CASSLNRRQGEKGAFF. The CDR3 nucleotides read TGCGCCAGCAGCTTGAATCGCCGACAGGGGGAAAAAGGAGCTTTCTTT.

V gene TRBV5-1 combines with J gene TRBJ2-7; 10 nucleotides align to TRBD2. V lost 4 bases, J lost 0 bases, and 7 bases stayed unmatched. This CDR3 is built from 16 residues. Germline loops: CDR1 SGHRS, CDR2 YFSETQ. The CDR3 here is CASSVGLAANSYEQYF. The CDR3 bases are TGCGCCAGCAGCGTAGGACTAGCGGCAAACTCCTACGAGCAGTACTTC.